The 20 T cell receptor beta chains presented below share a single source sample, sequenced in a study of vaccination effects on CD4 cells after COVID-19. Subsequent to a culture period of roughly 11 days, CD4+ T cells were isolated. BNT162b2 vaccine or mRNA-1273 vaccine was given to participants in two doses. Profiled with immunoSEQ multiplex PCR; TCRdb holds only in-frame clones, not every one. The table has about 40,000 clones, around 71% seen once. Their specific antigens are unknown. Material: CD4+ T cells from PBMCs cultured without peptide, obtained after COVID-19 vaccination. These receptors were obtained from a human donor who received a COVID-19 vaccine.

Here the CDR3 reads CAISESYRGNTGELFF. The CDR3 DNA sequence: TGTGCCATCAGTGAGTCGTACAGGGGGAACACCGGGGAGCTGTTTTTT. V usage is TRBV10-3 and J usage is TRBJ2-2; 7 bases fit TRBD1. CDR3 length: 16 amino acids. The trim removed 0 bases at V and 1 base at J, leaving 2 bases unmatched. CDR1 and CDR2 from the germline V gene are ENHRY and SYGVKD.

This sequence joins TRBV12-2 and TRBJ2-1; the table assigns TRBD2, which was not confirmed against the DNA. TRBV12-2 is a recognized pseudogene. The CDR3 is 16 residues long. The CDR3 spells CASRLVKREGYNEQFF. The CDR3 bases are TGTGCAAGTCGCTTAGTGAAGCGGGAGGGGTACAATGAGCAGTTCTTC.

J is TRBJ2-1 and V is TRBV7-9; 8 nucleotides line up with TRBD2. The J segment lost 4 bases and the V segment lost 5 bases, leaving 19 bases of the junction unmatched. CDR1 and CDR2 (germline): SEHNR, FQNEAQ (reference sequence). CDR3 length equals 19 residues. For the CDR3, the DNA is TGTGCCAGCAGCCATAGCGGGACTAGACCAACCCTGGGGTACAATGAGCAGTTCTTC. Its translation: CASSHSGTRPTLGYNEQFF.

The V and J genes are TRBV11-3 and TRBJ1-1; D ambiguous. V was shortened by 3 bases and J by 1 base, with 9 bases between the two germline ends. The CDR3 is 14 residues long. Germline V lookup: CDR1 SGHNT, CDR2 YENEEA. This CDR3 is CASSFSGPNTEAFF. The CDR3 nucleotides read TGTGCCAGCAGCTTTTCCGGTCCGAACACTGAAGCTTTCTTT.

The V gene is TRBV4-1, the J gene TRBJ1-5, with TRBD1 matching over 10 bases. With 1 base clipped from V and 0 bases from J, the junction kept 6 bases outside the gene matches. Germline CDR1 and CDR2: MGHRA and YSYEKL. The CDR3 sequence is 18 residues long. CDR3 in amino acids: CASSQGTGGSYSNQPQHF. CDR3 nucleotide sequence: TGCGCCAGCAGCCAAGGGACAGGGGGGTCCTATAGCAATCAGCCCCAGCATTTT.

The J gene is TRBJ2-3, the V gene TRBV7-7; D may be TRBD1 (6 bases). Per the germline V gene, CDR1 is SSHAT and CDR2 is FNYEAQ (reference sequence). There are 14 residues in the CDR3. V lost 1 base and J lost 1, with 6 bases in between. The CDR3 loop reads CASSLGQGTDTQYF. CDR3 bases: TGTGCCAGCAGCTTAGGACAGGGCACAGATACGCAGTATTTT.

The genes are TRBV6-5 and TRBJ2-1, with D perhaps TRBD1 (6 bases). There are 14 residues in the CDR3. V shed 5 bases and J shed 5 bases, with 13 bases lying between them. CDR1 is MNHEY, CDR2 SVGAGI, per germline. The CDR3 loop reads CASSIDRSNNEQFF. The CDR3 bases are TGTGCCAGCAGTATAGACAGGAGCAACAATGAGCAGTTCTTC.

The chain joins TRBV10-3 to TRBJ1-1, with D tentatively TRBD1 (5 bases). The germline V and J ends were trimmed by 6 bases and 1 base, with 9 bases remaining between them. Germline-derived CDR1 and CDR2 are ENHRY and SYGVKD. The length of the CDR3 is 13 residues. The CDR3, as DNA: TGTGCCATCAGAGGGGACTCGAACACTGAAGCTTTCTTT. Protein: CAIRGDSNTEAFF.

The chain employs TRBV24-1 and TRBJ2-2, with 9 bases that match TRBD2. Germline V gene lookup returns CDR1 KGHDR and CDR2 SFDVKD. V was pared by 9 bases and J by 4 bases, with 5 bases of the junction left unmatched. CDR3 length: 14 residues. The CDR3 region has the DNA TGTGCCACCTCCCGCGGGGGGGTCACCGGGGAGCTGTTTTTT. Protein: CATSRGGVTGELFF.

The V gene is TRBV6-5, the J gene TRBJ2-1, with 14 positions matching TRBD2. The germline gives CDR1 MNHEY, CDR2 SVGAGI. Losses at the gene ends were 5 bases for V and 15 bases for J; bases not matched to a gene: 12. CDR3 length equals 15 residues. The chain's CDR3 is CASSPGTSGSRGLFF. The DNA of the CDR3 is TGTGCCAGCAGTCCCGGGACTAGCGGGAGTCGGGGTCTGTTCTTC.

For the CDR3, the DNA is TGTGCCAGCAGCCAAGACGGAGGGGGCCAGGGCTACACCTTC. Translating gives CASSQDGGGQGYTF. V usage is TRBV3-1 (or the pseudogene TRBV3-2) and J usage is TRBJ1-2, with 7 bases matching TRBD1. The CDR3 totals 14 residues. The V and J ends lost 0 bases and 8 bases, in that order; junction bases with no gene match: 6. CDR1 is LGHDT, CDR2 YNNKEL, per germline (reference sequence).

The J gene is TRBJ1-5, the V gene TRBV10-2, with 7 bases matching TRBD1. The V segment lost 4 bases and the J segment 6 bases; nucleotides outside the gene matches: 3. CDR1 WSHSY and CDR2 SAAADI come from the germline V gene. The CDR3 is 13 residues long. The CDR3: CASSVTGAQPQHF. The CDR3 nucleotides are TGCGCCAGCAGTGTAACAGGGGCTCAGCCCCAGCATTTT.

The chain's CDR3 is CASSATGGSGNTIYF. CDR3 sequence (DNA): TGTGCCAGCAGTGCGACAGGGGGCTCTGGAAACACCATATATTTT. V usage is TRBV25-1 and J usage is TRBJ1-3, with 9 bases that match TRBD1. The germline gives CDR1 MGHDK, CDR2 SYGVNS. The CDR3 runs 15 residues. J lost 0 bases, V lost 4 bases, and 1 base had no gene match.

A few counts support this clone. The chain combines TRBV19 with TRBJ2-7; maybe TRBD2 (6 bases). V was trimmed by 4 bases and J by 3 bases, leaving 16 bases between them. Germline CDR1 and CDR2: LNHDA and SQIVND (reference sequence). The CDR3 spans 15 residues. The CDR3, as DNA: TGTGCCAGTAGTACCTCCGGGACTGCACGCTACGAGCAGTACTTC. This codes for CASSTSGTARYEQYF.

V usage is TRBV6-5 and J usage is TRBJ1-1; 10 bases match TRBD1. V was clipped by 2 bases and J by 11 bases; unmatched bases: 5. CDR1 is MNHEY, CDR2 SVGAGI, per germline. The CDR3 runs 13 residues. The CDR3 DNA is TGTGCCAGCAGTTACGGGACAGGGGTGGTGGCTTTCTTT. It is translated as CASSYGTGVVAFF.

The V and J genes are TRBV2 and TRBJ1-2, with TRBD1 identical over 8 bases. J gave up 7 bases and V 4 bases, and 5 bases lay outside the gene matches. The germline CDR1 and CDR2 sequences are SNHLY and FYNNEI. This CDR3 region has 13 residues. The CDR3 reads CASSGQGLIGYTF. The CDR3 coding sequence is TGTGCCAGCAGTGGACAGGGGCTCATTGGCTACACCTTC.

This chain uses TRBV11-2 with TRBJ2-4; D may be TRBD1 (5 bases). V shed 5 bases and J shed 0 bases, with 17 bases lying between them. Germline V gives CDR1 SGHAT, CDR2 FQNNGV. The CDR3 consists of 17 residues. CDR3 DNA sequence: TGTGCCAGCAGCCCCCGGCAGGGAAGTGTAGCCAAAAACATTCAGTACTTC. This translates into CASSPRQGSVAKNIQYF.

This clone was seen only a few times. The chain has TRBV20-1 and TRBJ1-4; D is undetermined. CDR3 length equals 13 residues. The germline V gene encodes CDR1 DFQATT and CDR2 SNEGSKA (reference sequence). V dropped 3 bases and J dropped 10 bases, with 15 bases sitting between them. The CDR3 DNA is TGCAGTGCTAGTAGCGACTCCTCGGGAAAACTGTTTTTT. Encoded protein: CSASSDSSGKLFF.

The V call is TRBV5-1, the J call TRBJ1-5; 7 bases agree with TRBD1. Trimming at V came to 4 bases and at J to 9 bases, leaving 10 bases not matched to a gene. CDR3 size: 14 residues. Germline values: CDR1 SGHRS, CDR2 YFSETQ. In DNA form, the CDR3 reads TGCGCCAGCAGCCCTACCACAGGGGACGGGCCCCAGCATTTT. It specifies CASSPTTGDGPQHF.

V is TRBV6-5 and J is TRBJ1-2, with D perhaps matching TRBD1 (6 bases). Trimming shortened V by 6 bases and J by 4 bases, and 18 bases separated the two germline ends. CDR1 is MNHEY, CDR2 SVGAGI, per germline. The CDR3 has 15 amino acids. In DNA form, the CDR3 reads TGTGCCAGCAGGGGGGCGGAGGGGCGCGGCTATGGCTACACCTTC. Translated: CASRGAEGRGYGYTF.